This T cell receptor beta chain was captured by sequencing in a study of PD-L1 blockade in urothelial cancer (dated by TCRdb to 2016 to 2017). Looking at the study overall: Every patient began therapy in 2014 and was given atezolizumab 1,200 mg intravenously every 3 weeks. About 90% of the roughly 29 patients were identified as males with urothelial cancer of bladder origin, and a prior smoking history was reported by 18 of 29 patients. In the same patients, pretreatment tumors underwent whole exome sequencing and RNA sequencing in addition to TCR sequencing. Durable clinical benefit was defined as a progression-free survival longer than 6 months, and TCR features were additionally tested against progression-free survival and overall survival. An ECOG performance status of 0 or 1 was recorded for the patients, and 0 to 3 prior chemotherapy regimens had been received by the patients. Blood samples were analyzed at 3 weeks after treatment start (second dose) and at 6 weeks after treatment start. Nine patients reached durable clinical benefit, while around 19 patients did not. Around 30 patients had pretreatment blood TCR-seq, some 25 had at least one posttreatment blood collection, and some 25 had tumor TCR-seq. Pretreatment tumor samples, along with matched peripheral blood serially collected before and after atezolizumab treatment, were subjected to TCR sequencing. An exploratory multi-omic analysis was conducted of the somatic, immune and clinical correlates of response to PD-L1 blockade with atezolizumab in urothelial cancer. Blood samples yielded a median of around 150,000 T cells and some 80,000 unique TCRs, with median clonality 0.080.

Study-level results and caveats: Because the sample size was small (n of about 29) and many exploratory analyses were performed, the results are intended to be hypothesis-generating. Improved progression-free and overall survival was found to be associated with pretreatment peripheral blood TCR clonality below the median. Patients with durable benefit showed greater expansion of tumor-associated TCR clones in peripheral blood 3 weeks after starting treatment (n = 22, p = 0.022).

This clone was observed once. The clone's antigen remains unknown. Qualities for individual bases were not recorded, and no much larger clone is one base off. A total of 29 patients with locally advanced or metastatic urothelial carcinoma, treated at Memorial Sloan Kettering on a trial protocol, made up the cohort. Peripheral blood mononuclear cells were collected pretreatment and during treatment, at between 1 and 8 total time points per patient. The Qiagen DNeasy Blood extraction kit was used to purify genomic DNA from total PBMCs and tumor samples. PBMCs were collected pretreatment and during treatment and were isolated and stored as previously described. Synthetic TCR analog templates were spiked into each PCR to estimate absolute template abundance from read counts. The immunoSEQ assay used bias-controlled V and J gene primers to amplify TCRbeta CDR3 regions from genomic DNA. Sequencing of rearranged TCRbeta segments was performed at approximately 20X coverage. Regarding the original processing steps: Clustering was used to correct sequencing errors, and CDR3s were annotated against IMGT to assign V, D and J genes. Only productive TCRbeta rearrangements were used in downstream analyses, excluding out-of-frame or stop-codon sequences. To compute clonality, Shannon entropy was normalized by the log of the number of unique productive sequences and then subtracted from one. Fisher's exact test with Benjamini-Hochberg correction, using a cutoff of adjusted p below 0.01, was how clones that differed between time points or between blood and tumor were identified. What TCRdb holds here is the immuneACCESS table cut down to in-frame rearrangements. Part of the clones is not present; checked against another copy, under half of the missing clones reflect an unresolved V gene, and the others are unexplained. That table gives V, J and clone size, and the DNA gave D and trimming. For this sample the table gives about 83,000 clones, of which roughly 90% were detected only once. Together, the top ten hold over 5% of the sample.

The CDR3 spans 15 residues, from the cysteine through the phenylalanine. Solely the CDR3 DNA is kept, with 45 bases framed from the first base. V loses 7 bases, J loses 0 bases, and the germline ends lie 13 bases apart. CDR1 and CDR2 are drawn from the germline V gene (reference sequence): MNHNY, SVGAGI. Here the chain combines TRBV6-6 and TRBJ1-3; TRBD1 is possibly the D segment (5 matching bases). This receptor was obtained from a woman between 65 and 79 years old with urothelial cancer. Sequenced here: PBMCs, sampled around atezolizumab (anti-PD-L1) treatment. The DNA sequence follows: TGTGCCAGCACTGGACACCTCAACTCTGGAAACACCATATATTTT. The encoded protein is CASTGHLNSGNTIYF.